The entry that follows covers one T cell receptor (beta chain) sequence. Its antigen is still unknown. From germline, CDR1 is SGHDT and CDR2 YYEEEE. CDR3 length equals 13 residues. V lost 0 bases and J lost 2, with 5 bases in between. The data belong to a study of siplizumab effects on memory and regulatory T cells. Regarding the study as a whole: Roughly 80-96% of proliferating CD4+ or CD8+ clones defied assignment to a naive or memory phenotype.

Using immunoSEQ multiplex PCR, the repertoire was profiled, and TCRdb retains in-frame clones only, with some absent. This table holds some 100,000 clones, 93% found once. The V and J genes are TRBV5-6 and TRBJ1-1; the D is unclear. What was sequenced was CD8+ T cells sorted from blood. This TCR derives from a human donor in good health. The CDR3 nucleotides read TGTGCCAGCAGCTTGGATGCTAACACTGAAGCTTTCTTT. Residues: CASSLDANTEAFF.